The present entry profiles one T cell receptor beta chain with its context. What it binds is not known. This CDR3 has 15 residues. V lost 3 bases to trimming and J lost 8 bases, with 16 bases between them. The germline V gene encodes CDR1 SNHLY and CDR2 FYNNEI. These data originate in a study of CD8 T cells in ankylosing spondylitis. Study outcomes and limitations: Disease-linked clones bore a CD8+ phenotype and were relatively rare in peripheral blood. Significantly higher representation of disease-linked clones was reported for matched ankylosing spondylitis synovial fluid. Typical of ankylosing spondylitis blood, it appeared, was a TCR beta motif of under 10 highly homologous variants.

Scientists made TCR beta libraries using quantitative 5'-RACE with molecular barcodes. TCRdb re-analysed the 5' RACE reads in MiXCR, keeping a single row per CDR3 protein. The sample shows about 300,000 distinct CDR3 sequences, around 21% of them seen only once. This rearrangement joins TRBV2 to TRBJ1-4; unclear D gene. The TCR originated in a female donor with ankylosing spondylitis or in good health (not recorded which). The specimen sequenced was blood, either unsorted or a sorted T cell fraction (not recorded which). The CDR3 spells CASSDGSRRQEKLFF. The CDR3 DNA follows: TGTGCCAGCAGTGACGGTAGCAGACGTCAGGAAAAACTGTTTTTT.